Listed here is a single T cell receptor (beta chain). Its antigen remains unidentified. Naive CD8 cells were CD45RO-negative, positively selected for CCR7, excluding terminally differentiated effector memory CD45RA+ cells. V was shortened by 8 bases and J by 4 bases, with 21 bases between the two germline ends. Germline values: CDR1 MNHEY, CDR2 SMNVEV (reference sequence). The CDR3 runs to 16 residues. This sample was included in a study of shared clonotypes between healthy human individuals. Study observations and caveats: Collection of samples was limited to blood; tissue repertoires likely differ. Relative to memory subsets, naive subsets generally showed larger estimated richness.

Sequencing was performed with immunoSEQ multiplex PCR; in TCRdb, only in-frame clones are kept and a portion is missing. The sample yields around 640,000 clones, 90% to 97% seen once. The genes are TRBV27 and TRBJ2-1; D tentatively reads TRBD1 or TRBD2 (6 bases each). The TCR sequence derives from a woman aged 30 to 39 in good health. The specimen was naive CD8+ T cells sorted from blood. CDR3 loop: CASGPTWRGVYNEQFF. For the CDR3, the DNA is TGTGCCAGCGGCCCGACGTGGAGGGGGGTTTACAATGAGCAGTTCTTC.